Listed here are 31 T cell receptor beta chains from one sample, sequenced in a study of OX40 agonist ivuxolimab in advanced cancers. Sequencing was performed with immunoSEQ multiplex PCR; in TCRdb, only in-frame clones are kept and a portion is missing. The table shows approximately 50,000 clones, with 82% occurring only once. Sequencing used CD4+ or CD8+ T cells sorted from blood, obtained in a trial of the OX40 agonist ivuxolimab. All receptors derive from an adult with an advanced solid tumor such as melanoma, head and neck, liver or kidney cancer.

This clone occurred once. This chain links TRBV2 with TRBJ1-1; D remains unclear. There are 13 residues in the CDR3. V was trimmed by 4 bases and J by 4 bases, leaving 10 bases between them. Germline V lookup: CDR1 SNHLY, CDR2 FYNNEI. CDR3 coding DNA: TGTGCCAGCAGTGTTGACGGGGTCACTGAAGCTTTCTTT. It is translated as CASSVDGVTEAFF.

The chain carries TRBV5-1 and TRBJ2-7, with a tentative D call TRBD1 (6 bases). CDR1 is SGHRS and CDR2 is YFSETQ in the germline V gene. V gave up 0 bases and J gave up 4 bases, with 23 bases separating them. The CDR3 loop spans 18 amino acids. Written as DNA, the CDR3 is TGCGCCAGCAGCTTGGGCGACAGGTACGGTGTGGAAGGTTACGAGCAGTACTTC. Translated, it gives CASSLGDRYGVEGYEQYF.

The CDR3 coding sequence is TGTGCTAGTGGCATGTTTTACGACTCTGGGGCCAACGTCCTGACTTTC. It encodes CASGMFYDSGANVLTF. The chain joins TRBV12-5 to TRBJ2-6; D is unclear. The CDR3 sequence is 16 residues long. V was trimmed by 6 bases and J by 0 bases, leaving 12 bases between them. Per germline, CDR1 LGHNT and CDR2 FRNRAP.

The chain combines TRBV6-1 with TRBJ2-5; possible D gene TRBD2, 5 bases. Deletions cut 7 bases from V and 11 bases from J, with 17 bases between. CDR3 length: 12 amino acids. CDR1 is MNHNS, CDR2 SASEGT, per germline. CDR3 loop: CASTPSPREQYF. The CDR3 nucleotides are TGTGCCAGCACACCTAGCCCGAGGGAGCAGTACTTC.

The chain couples TRBV11-3 to TRBJ2-7; D is unclear. This CDR3 comprises 14 residues. The V end was cut by 2 bases, the J end by 2 bases, with 10 bases between. Per the germline V gene, CDR1 is SGHNT and CDR2 is YENEEA. CDR3 DNA: TGTGCCAGCAGCTTACAGCACGGTACCTACGAGCAGTACTTC. Residues: CASSLQHGTYEQYF.

This chain connects TRBV30 to TRBJ2-2, with TRBD2 as a possible D gene (6 bases). CDR3 length equals 14 residues. Trimming took off 3 bases at V and 5 bases at J, with 13 bases between the two ends. From germline, CDR1 is GTSNPN and CDR2 SVGIG (reference sequence). This CDR3 reads CAWRPGLPTGELFF. The CDR3 DNA is TGTGCCTGGAGACCGGGACTCCCGACCGGGGAGCTGTTTTTT. Full variable domain (remainder filled in from reference TRBV30 and TRBJ2-2): SQTIHQWPATLVQPVGSPLSLECTVEGTSNPNLYWYRQAAGRGLQLLFYSVGIGQISSEVPQNLSASRPQDRQFILSSKKLLLSDSGFYLCAWRPGLPTGELFFGEGSRLTVL.

The chain is built from TRBV4-1 and TRBJ2-1; 10 bases fit TRBD1. Germline assignment: CDR1 MGHRA and CDR2 YSYEKL. Trimming at V came to 5 bases and at J to 7 bases, leaving 11 bases not matched to a gene. This CDR3 is 16 amino acids long. The CDR3 DNA sequence: TGCGCCAGCAGCTCTCCCGGGACAGGGGTTAAAAATGAGCAGTTCTTC. Its translation: CASSSPGTGVKNEQFF.

This chain uses TRBV9 with TRBJ2-3; D is perhaps TRBD2 (5 bases). The length of the CDR3 is 14 residues. The germline V gene encodes CDR1 SGDLS and CDR2 YYNGEE. V was shortened by 0 bases and J by 8 bases, with 13 bases between the two germline ends. The CDR3 coding sequence is TGTGCCAGCAGCGTAGCCCAGGACTCTGGTACGCAGTATTTT. Its protein product is CASSVAQDSGTQYF.

The chain uses TRBV28 and TRBJ2-1; the D gene is possibly TRBD1 (6 bases). V was pared by 9 bases and J by 10 bases, with 16 bases between. Germline V gene lookup returns CDR1 MDHEN and CDR2 SYDVKM. There are 12 residues in the CDR3. This CDR3 reads CASHRRTEEQFF. CDR3 nucleotides: TGTGCCAGTCACCGAAGGACAGAAGAGCAGTTCTTC.

The DNA of the CDR3 is TGTGCCAGCAGCCTCAGACGTAGCGGGGGCGGTTCCAATGAGCAGTTCTTC. Amino acid sequence: CASSLRRSGGGSNEQFF. The V call is TRBV4-2, the J call TRBJ2-1; 9 nucleotides match TRBD2. The V and J ends lost 4 bases and 6 bases, in that order; junction bases with no gene match: 13. The CDR3 sequence is 17 residues long. In germline, CDR1 is LGHNA, CDR2 YNFKEQ.

This clone came up once. The chain links TRBV10-2 to TRBJ2-3; 8 nucleotides match TRBD1. The CDR3 length is 14 residues. Per germline, CDR1 WSHSY and CDR2 SAAADI. J was trimmed by 6 bases and V by 7 bases; bases with no gene match: 9. The chain's CDR3 is CASTTSGGWDTQYF. The CDR3 region has the DNA TGCGCCAGCACAACCTCAGGGGGCTGGGATACGCAGTATTTT.

Written as DNA, the CDR3 is TGCGCCAGCACGAGCCGGACAGCGGTTGCGTCAGATACGCAGTATTTT. Translation: CASTSRTAVASDTQYF. The chain couples TRBV5-1 to TRBJ2-3; tentatively, D is TRBD1 (6 bases). CDR1 is SGHRS and CDR2 is YFSETQ in the germline V gene. The length of the CDR3 is 16 residues. V gave up 6 bases and J gave up 4 bases, with 21 bases separating them.

This chain connects TRBV28 to TRBJ2-3; 14 bases line up with TRBD2. The junction had 7 bases not matched to a gene; V was cut back by 4 bases and J by 10 bases. This CDR3 has 15 residues. The germline gives CDR1 MDHEN, CDR2 SYDVKM. The CDR3 here is CASSSGTSGGRPQYF. The CDR3 DNA reads as TGTGCCAGCAGTTCTGGGACTAGCGGGGGCCGGCCGCAGTATTTT.

This chain connects TRBV7-2 to TRBJ2-1; D gene uncertain. Trimming took 1 base from V and 3 from J, leaving 7 bases between them. Germline values: CDR1 SGHTA, CDR2 FQGNSA. The CDR3 sequence is 14 residues long. CDR3 coding DNA: TGTGCCAGCAGCTTAGAGTTGAGCTACAATGAGCAGTTCTTC. Its protein is CASSLELSYNEQFF.

J is TRBJ1-5 and V is TRBV5-3, with D perhaps matching TRBD1 (5 bases). TRBV5-3 carries the ORF label, with uncertain function. The CDR3 spans 17 residues. Trimming removed 1 base from V and 2 bases from J, with 16 bases in between. The CDR3 DNA sequence: TGTGCCAGAAGCTTGAGGGAGGGGAGGGGAGGCAATCAGCCCCAGCATTTT. It is translated as CARSLREGRGGNQPQHF.

The chain is built from TRBV11-2 and TRBJ1-2; weak D call: TRBD1 (6 bases). The CDR3 sequence is 14 residues long. V was cut by 4 bases and J by 7 bases, with 16 bases left in between. Germline CDR1 reads SGHAT; CDR2 reads FQNNGV. The CDR3 nucleotides read TGTGCCAGCAGCTCACGGGGGGCGAGTCCTGGCTACACCTTC. Protein product: CASSSRGASPGYTF.

The chain has TRBV7-9 and TRBJ2-1; tentatively, D is TRBD2 (7 bases). The CDR3 spans 16 residues. Trimming pared 6 bases from V and 4 bases from J, leaving 19 bases between. Germline V gives CDR1 SEHNR, CDR2 FQNEAQ (reference sequence). This CDR3 is CASRGGQSGVYNEQFF. CDR3 coding DNA: TGTGCCAGCAGGGGTGGACAGAGCGGGGTATACAATGAGCAGTTCTTC.

V usage is TRBV11-2 and J usage is TRBJ2-7; D is ambiguous. The CDR3 has 13 residues. CDR1 SGHAT and CDR2 FQNNGV come from the germline V gene. V was trimmed by 6 bases and J by 6 bases, leaving 15 bases between them. The CDR3: CASSTQLVGEQYF. The CDR3 nucleotides are TGTGCCAGCAGTACCCAGTTGGTTGGCGAGCAGTACTTC.

The CDR3 DNA is TGTGCCAGTATTCCCGGTGGACACGGACCCGAAAAACTGTTTTTT. As protein: CASIPGGHGPEKLFF. The J gene is TRBJ1-4, the V gene TRBV19, with D possibly being TRBD1 (5 bases). V dropped 7 bases and J dropped 8 bases, with 20 bases sitting between them. Per the germline V gene, CDR1 is LNHDA and CDR2 is SQIVND (reference sequence). The CDR3 is 15 amino acids.

This clone appeared once. The V and J genes are TRBV6-1 and TRBJ1-3; the D gene is possibly TRBD1 (5 bases). Trimming removed 4 bases at V and 2 bases at J, with 18 bases between. CDR3 length: 17 residues. Germline V gene lookup returns CDR1 MNHNS and CDR2 SASEGT. CDR3 amino acids: CASSASFREAPGNTIYF. CDR3 coding DNA: TGTGCCAGCAGTGCCAGCTTCAGGGAGGCTCCTGGAAACACCATATATTTT.

The CDR3 sequence: CASSEWTGGAQGEQFF. In nucleotides, the CDR3 is TGTGCCAGCAGTGAATGGACAGGGGGCGCCCAGGGTGAGCAGTTCTTC. This chain uses TRBV6-1 with TRBJ2-1; 11 positions match TRBD1. This CDR3 is 16 amino acids long. With 2 bases clipped from V and 9 bases from J, the junction kept 9 bases outside the gene matches. CDR1 and CDR2 from the germline V gene are MNHNS and SASEGT.

V is TRBV7-2 and J is TRBJ2-1; D perhaps matches TRBD1 (6 bases). This CDR3 is built from 15 residues. With 7 bases removed from V and 0 bases from J, the gap between germline ends came to 13 bases. Germline CDR1 and CDR2: SGHTA and FQGNSA. The CDR3 spells CASNRQAASYNEQFF. CDR3 in DNA: TGTGCCAGCAACCGACAGGCCGCCTCCTACAATGAGCAGTTCTTC.

The rearrangement uses TRBV7-2 and TRBJ1-2; no firm D call. Trimming left V 5 bases short and J 3 bases short, with 25 bases between. The germline CDR1 and CDR2 sequences are SGHTA and FQGNSA. The CDR3 contains 18 residues. CDR3 sequence reads: CASSRNSYSGSPHYGYTF. For the CDR3, the DNA is TGTGCCAGCAGCCGTAATTCCTATTCGGGGAGTCCTCACTATGGCTACACCTTC.

The chain is built from TRBV10-3 and TRBJ1-2, with D possibly TRBD1 on 5 matching bases. V dropped 5 bases and J dropped 8 bases, with 18 bases sitting between them. The CDR3 has 14 residues. Germline CDR1 and CDR2: ENHRY and SYGVKD. CDR3 protein: CAISSTGPEGGYTF. For the CDR3, the DNA is TGTGCCATCAGTTCCACAGGCCCCGAGGGAGGCTACACCTTC.

The chain couples TRBV4-1 to TRBJ1-1; a possible D gene is TRBD1 (6 bases). The CDR3 length is 15 residues. V lost 7 bases and J lost 0, with 15 bases in between. Germline V lookup: CDR1 MGHRA, CDR2 YSYEKL. The CDR3 is CASNQGNNMNTEAFF. CDR3 in DNA: TGCGCCAGCAACCAGGGGAATAATATGAACACTGAAGCTTTCTTT.

The V call is TRBV28, the J call TRBJ2-6; possibly TRBD1 for D (5 bases). V dropped 7 bases and J dropped 4 bases, with 14 bases sitting between them. Germline values: CDR1 MDHEN, CDR2 SYDVKM. The CDR3 extends over 15 amino acids. The CDR3 DNA reads TGTGCCAGCACTTCTAGGGGTTTCGGGGCCAACGTCCTGACTTTC. Its translation: CASTSRGFGANVLTF. The variable domain in full, with the rest retrieved from reference TRBV28 and TRBJ2-6, is DVKVTQSSRYLVKRTGEKVFLECVQDMDHENMFWYRQDPGLGLRLIYFSYDVKMKEKGDIPEGYSVSREKKERFSLILESASTNQTSMYLCASTSRGFGANVLTFGAGSRLTVL.

The chain couples TRBV9 to TRBJ2-2; D is unclear. The V end was cut by 0 bases, the J end by 6 bases, with 3 bases between. Per germline, CDR1 SGDLS and CDR2 YYNGEE. The CDR3 totals 12 residues. The CDR3, as DNA: TGTGCCAGCAGCGTAGTGGCCGGGGAGCTGTTTTTT. The encoded protein is CASSVVAGELFF.

The J gene is TRBJ1-5, the V gene TRBV7-2; D might be TRBD1 (5 bases). CDR3 size: 13 residues. V was pared by 5 bases and J by 9 bases, with 14 bases between. CDR1 and CDR2 (germline): SGHTA, FQGNSA. CDR3 bases: TGTGCCAGCAGCCCAAGACCAGGGACGCCCCAGCATTTT. Translation: CASSPRPGTPQHF.

The chain links TRBV6-5 to TRBJ2-7, with D unclear. The length of the CDR3 is 13 residues. The V gene's germline CDR1 is MNHEY and CDR2 SVGAGI. V lost 7 bases and J lost 6, with 16 bases in between. CDR3 nucleotides: TGTGCCAGCAACTCAGTTAATGGCGTCGAGCAGTACTTC. Protein: CASNSVNGVEQYF.

The V and J genes are TRBV10-3 and TRBJ2-2; 7 nucleotides align to TRBD1. The CDR3 consists of 16 residues. The germline V gene encodes CDR1 ENHRY and CDR2 SYGVKD. The CDR3 DNA is TGTGCTACATCCAAAGAACAAGGGGGCGACACCGGGGAGCTGTTTTTT. This translates into CATSKEQGGDTGELFF.

This clone was seen a single time. The chain is built from TRBV6-6 and TRBJ2-2, with TRBD1 matching 7 bases. The germline V gene encodes CDR1 MNHNY and CDR2 SVGAGI (reference sequence). The V segment lost 3 bases and the J segment 5 bases; nucleotides outside the gene matches: 9. This CDR3 is built from 16 residues. This CDR3 is CASSYTGTVGTGELFF. CDR3 coding DNA: TGTGCCAGCAGTTATACCGGGACAGTCGGGACCGGGGAGCTGTTTTTT.